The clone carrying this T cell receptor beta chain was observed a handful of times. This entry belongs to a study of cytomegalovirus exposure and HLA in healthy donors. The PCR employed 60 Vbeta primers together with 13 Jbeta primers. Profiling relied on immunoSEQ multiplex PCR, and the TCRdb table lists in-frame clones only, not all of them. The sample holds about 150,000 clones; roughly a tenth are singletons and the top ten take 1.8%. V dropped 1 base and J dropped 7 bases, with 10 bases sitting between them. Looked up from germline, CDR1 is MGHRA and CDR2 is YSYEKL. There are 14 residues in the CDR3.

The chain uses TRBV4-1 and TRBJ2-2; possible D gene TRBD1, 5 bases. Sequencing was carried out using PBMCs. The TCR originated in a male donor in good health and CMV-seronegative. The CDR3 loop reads CASSQAGRVGELFF. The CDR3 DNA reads TGCGCCAGCAGCCAAGCCGGCAGGGTCGGGGAGCTGTTTTTT.